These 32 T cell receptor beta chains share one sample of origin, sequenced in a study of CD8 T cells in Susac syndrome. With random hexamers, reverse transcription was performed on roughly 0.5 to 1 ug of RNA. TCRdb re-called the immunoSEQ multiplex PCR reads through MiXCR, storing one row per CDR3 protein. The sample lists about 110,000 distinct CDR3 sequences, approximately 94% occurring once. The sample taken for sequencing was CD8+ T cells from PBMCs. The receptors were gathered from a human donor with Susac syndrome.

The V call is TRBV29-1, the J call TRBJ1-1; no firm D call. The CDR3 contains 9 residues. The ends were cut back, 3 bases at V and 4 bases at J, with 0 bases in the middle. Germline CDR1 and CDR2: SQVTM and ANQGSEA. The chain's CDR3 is CSVDTEAFF. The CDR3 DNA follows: TGCAGCGTTGACACTGAAGCTTTCTTT.

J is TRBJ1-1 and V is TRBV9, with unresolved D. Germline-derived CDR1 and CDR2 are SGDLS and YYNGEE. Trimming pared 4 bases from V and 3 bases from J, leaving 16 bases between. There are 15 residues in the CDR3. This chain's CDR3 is CASSPAGWQDTEAFF. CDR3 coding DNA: TGTGCCAGCAGCCCCGCTGGGTGGCAGGACACTGAAGCTTTCTTT.

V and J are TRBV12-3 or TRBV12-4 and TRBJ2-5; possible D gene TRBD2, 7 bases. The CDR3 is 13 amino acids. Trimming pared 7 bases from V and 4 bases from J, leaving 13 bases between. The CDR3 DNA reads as TGTGCCAGCAAGGGGGGGGCGGTAGAGACCCAGTACTTC. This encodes CASKGGAVETQYF.

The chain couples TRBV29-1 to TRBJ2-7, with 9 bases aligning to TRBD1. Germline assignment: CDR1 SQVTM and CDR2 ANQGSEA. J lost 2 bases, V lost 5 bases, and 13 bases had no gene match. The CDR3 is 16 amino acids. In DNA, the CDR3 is TGCAGCGTTTCTTACCTTCTCGGACAGGGGACCTACGAGCAGTACTTC. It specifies CSVSYLLGQGTYEQYF.

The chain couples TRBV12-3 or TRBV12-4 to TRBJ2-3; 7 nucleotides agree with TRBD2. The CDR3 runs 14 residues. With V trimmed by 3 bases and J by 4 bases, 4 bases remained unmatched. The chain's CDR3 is CASSLGGFADTQYF. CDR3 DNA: TGTGCCAGCAGTTTGGGGGGGTTTGCAGATACGCAGTATTTT.

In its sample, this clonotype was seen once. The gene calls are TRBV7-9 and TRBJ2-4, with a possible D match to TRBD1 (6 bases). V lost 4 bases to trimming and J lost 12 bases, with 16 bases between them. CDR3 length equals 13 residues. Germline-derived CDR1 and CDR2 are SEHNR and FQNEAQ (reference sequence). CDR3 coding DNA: TGTGCCAGCAGCTCAGAGGGGGTCCCTGCTCAGTACTTC. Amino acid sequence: CASSSEGVPAQYF. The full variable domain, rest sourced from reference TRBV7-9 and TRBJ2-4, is DTGVSQNPRHKITKRGQNVTFRCDPISEHNRLYWYRQTLGQGPEFLTYFQNEAQLEKSRLLSDRFSAERPKGSFSTLEIQRTEQGDSAMYLCASSSEGVPAQYFGAGTRLSVL.

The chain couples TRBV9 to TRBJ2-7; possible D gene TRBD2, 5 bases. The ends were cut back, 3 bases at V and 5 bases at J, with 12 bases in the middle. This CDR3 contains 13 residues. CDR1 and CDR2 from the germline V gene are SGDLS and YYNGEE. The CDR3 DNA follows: TGTGCCAGCAGCGGGGGAGCCGTGGACGAGCAGTACTTC. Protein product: CASSGGAVDEQYF.

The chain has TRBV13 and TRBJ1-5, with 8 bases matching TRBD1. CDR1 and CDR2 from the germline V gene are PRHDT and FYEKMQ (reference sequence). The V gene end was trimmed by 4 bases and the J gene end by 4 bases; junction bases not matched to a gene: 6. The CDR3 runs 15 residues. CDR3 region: CASSSGGKENQPQHF. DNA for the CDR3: TGTGCCAGCAGCTCAGGGGGCAAGGAAAATCAGCCCCAGCATTTT. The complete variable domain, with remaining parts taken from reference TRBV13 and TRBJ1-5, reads AAGVIQSPRHLIKEKRETATLKCYPIPRHDTVYWYQQGPGQDPQFLISFYEKMQSDKGSIPDRFSAQQFSDYHSELNMSSLELGDSALYFCASSSGGKENQPQHFGDGTRLSIL.

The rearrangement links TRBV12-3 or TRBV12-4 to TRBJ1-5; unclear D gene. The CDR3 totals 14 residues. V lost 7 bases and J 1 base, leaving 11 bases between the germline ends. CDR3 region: CASKQSDSNQPQHF. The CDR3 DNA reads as TGTGCCAGCAAACAATCTGACAGCAATCAGCCCCAGCATTTT.

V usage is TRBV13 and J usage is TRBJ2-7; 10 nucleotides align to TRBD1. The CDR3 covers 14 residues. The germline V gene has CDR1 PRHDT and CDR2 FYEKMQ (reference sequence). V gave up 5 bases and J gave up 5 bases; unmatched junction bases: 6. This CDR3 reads CASSVGQGIDEQYF. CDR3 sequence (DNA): TGTGCCAGCAGCGTGGGACAGGGGATCGACGAGCAGTACTTC.

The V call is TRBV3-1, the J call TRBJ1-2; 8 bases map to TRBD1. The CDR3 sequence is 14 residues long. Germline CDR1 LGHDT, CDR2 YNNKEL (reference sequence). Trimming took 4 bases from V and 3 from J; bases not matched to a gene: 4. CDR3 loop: CASSPDRGDYGYTF. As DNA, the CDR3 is TGTGCCAGCAGCCCAGACAGGGGTGACTATGGCTACACCTTC.

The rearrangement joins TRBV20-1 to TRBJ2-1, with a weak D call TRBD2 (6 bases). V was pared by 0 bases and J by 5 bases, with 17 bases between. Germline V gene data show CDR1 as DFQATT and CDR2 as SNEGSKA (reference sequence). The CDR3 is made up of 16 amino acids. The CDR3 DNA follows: TGCAGTGCTAGAGACCCTACGGACTACCTCAACAATGAGCAGTTCTTC. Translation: CSARDPTDYLNNEQFF.

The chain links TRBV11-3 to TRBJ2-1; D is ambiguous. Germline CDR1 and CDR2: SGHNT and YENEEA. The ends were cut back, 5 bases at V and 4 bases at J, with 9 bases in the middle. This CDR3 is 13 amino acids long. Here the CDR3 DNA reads TGTGCCAGCAGCCGGGTCCCTTACAATGAGCAGTTCTTC. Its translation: CASSRVPYNEQFF.

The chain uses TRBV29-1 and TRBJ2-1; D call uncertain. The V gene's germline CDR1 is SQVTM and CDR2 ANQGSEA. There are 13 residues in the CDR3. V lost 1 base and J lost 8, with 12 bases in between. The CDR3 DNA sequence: TGCAGCGTTGAAGTTAGAGCGTTTTATGAGCAGTTCTTC. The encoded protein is CSVEVRAFYEQFF.

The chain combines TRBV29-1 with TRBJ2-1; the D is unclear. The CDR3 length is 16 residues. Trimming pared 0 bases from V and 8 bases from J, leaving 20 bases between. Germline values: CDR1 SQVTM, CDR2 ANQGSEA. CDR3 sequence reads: CSVEDLEARPSHEQFF. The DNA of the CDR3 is TGCAGCGTTGAAGATTTAGAGGCGAGGCCCTCCCATGAGCAGTTCTTC.

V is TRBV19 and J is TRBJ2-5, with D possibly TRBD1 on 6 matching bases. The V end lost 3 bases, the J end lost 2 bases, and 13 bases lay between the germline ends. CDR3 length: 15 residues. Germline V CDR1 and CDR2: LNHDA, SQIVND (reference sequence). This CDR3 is CASSIFRGPQETQYF. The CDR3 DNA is TGTGCCAGTAGTATCTTCAGGGGCCCACAAGAGACCCAGTACTTC.

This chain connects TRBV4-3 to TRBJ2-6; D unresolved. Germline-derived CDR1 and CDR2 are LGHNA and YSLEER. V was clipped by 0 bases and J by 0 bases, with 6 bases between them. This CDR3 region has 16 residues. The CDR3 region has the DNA TGCGCCAGCAGCCAAGATCTGCTCTCTGGGGCCAACGTCCTGACTTTC. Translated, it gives CASSQDLLSGANVLTF.

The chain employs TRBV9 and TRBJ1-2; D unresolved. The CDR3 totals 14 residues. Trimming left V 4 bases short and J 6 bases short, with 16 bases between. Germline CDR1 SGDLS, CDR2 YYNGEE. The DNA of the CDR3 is TGTGCCAGCAGCCAAACCTTCGCGGGCGATGGCTACACCTTC. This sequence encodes CASSQTFAGDGYTF.

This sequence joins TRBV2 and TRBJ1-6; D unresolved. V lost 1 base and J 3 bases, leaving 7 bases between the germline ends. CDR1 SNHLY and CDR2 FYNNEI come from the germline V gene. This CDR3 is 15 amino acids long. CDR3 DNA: TGTGCCAGCAGTGAAGAGGGAATCTATAATTCACCCCTCCACTTT. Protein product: CASSEEGIYNSPLHF.

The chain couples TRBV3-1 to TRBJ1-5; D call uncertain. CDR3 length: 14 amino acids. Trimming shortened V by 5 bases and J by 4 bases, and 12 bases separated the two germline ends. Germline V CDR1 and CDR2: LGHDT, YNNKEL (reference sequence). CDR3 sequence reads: CASSSGRWNQPQHF. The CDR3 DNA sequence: TGTGCCAGCAGCTCCGGACGCTGGAATCAGCCCCAGCATTTT.

In DNA form, the CDR3 reads TGCGCCACCTACGGGGGGCCGGGCACCGGGGAGCTGTTTTTT. Translated, it gives CATYGGPGTGELFF. This chain joins TRBV10-2 and TRBJ2-2; maybe TRBD2 (7 bases). V was cut by 10 bases and J by 4 bases, with 16 bases left in between. The germline V gene has CDR1 WSHSY and CDR2 SAAADI. CDR3 length equals 14 residues.

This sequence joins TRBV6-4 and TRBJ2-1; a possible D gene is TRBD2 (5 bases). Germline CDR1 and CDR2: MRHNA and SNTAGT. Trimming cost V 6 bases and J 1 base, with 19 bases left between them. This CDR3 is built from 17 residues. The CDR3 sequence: CASSALSIGESYNEQFF. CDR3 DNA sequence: TGTGCCAGCAGCGCTTTGTCAATCGGGGAATCCTACAATGAGCAGTTCTTC.

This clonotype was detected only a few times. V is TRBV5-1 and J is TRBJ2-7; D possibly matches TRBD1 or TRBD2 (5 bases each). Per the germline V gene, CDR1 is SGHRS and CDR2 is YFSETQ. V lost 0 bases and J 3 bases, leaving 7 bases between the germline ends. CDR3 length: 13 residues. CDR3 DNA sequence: TGCGCCAGCAGCTTGGGGGACCTCTACGAGCAGTACTTC. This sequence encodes CASSLGDLYEQYF.

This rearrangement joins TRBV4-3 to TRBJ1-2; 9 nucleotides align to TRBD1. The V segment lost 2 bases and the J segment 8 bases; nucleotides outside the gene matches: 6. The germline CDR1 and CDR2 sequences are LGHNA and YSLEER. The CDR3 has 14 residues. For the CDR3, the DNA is TGCGCCAGCAGCCAAACCGGGACAGGGAACGGCTACACCTTC. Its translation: CASSQTGTGNGYTF.

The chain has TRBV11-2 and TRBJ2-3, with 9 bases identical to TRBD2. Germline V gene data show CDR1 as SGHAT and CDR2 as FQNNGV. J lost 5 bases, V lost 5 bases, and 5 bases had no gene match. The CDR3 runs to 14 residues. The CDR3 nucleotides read TGTGCCAGCAGCGCGGGGGGGCCGGGAGATACGCAGTATTTT. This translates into CASSAGGPGDTQYF.

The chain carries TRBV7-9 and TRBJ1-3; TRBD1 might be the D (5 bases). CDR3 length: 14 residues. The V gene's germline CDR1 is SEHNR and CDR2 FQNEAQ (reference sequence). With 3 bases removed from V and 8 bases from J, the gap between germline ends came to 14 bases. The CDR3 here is CASSFQGLRDTIYF. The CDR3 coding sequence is TGTGCCAGCAGCTTTCAGGGCCTACGCGACACCATATATTTT.

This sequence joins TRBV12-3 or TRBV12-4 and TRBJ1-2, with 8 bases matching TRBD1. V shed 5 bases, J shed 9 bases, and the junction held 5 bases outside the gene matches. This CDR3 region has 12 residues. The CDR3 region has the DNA TGTGCCAGCAGTACATGGACAGGGAGCTACACCTTC. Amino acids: CASSTWTGSYTF.

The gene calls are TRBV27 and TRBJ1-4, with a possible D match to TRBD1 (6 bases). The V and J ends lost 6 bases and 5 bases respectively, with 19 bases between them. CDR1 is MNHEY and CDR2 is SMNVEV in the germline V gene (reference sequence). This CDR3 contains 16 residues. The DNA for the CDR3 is TGTGCCAGCAGCCTCGCGGAAGGGGGAAGCAATGAAAAACTGTTTTTT. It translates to CASSLAEGGSNEKLFF.

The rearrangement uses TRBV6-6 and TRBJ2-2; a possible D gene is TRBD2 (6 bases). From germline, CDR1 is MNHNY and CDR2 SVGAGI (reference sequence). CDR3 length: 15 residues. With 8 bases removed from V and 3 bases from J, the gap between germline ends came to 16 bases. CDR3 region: CASWRGTDYTGELFF. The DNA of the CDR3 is TGTGCCAGCTGGCGGGGAACAGACTACACCGGGGAGCTGTTTTTT.

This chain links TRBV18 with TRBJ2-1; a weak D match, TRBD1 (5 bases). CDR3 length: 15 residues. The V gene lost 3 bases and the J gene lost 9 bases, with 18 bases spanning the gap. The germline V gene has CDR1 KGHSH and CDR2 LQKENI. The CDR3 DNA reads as TGTGCCAGCTCACCTCACCCCGACAGCGCCGGTGAGCAGTTCTTC. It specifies CASSPHPDSAGEQFF.

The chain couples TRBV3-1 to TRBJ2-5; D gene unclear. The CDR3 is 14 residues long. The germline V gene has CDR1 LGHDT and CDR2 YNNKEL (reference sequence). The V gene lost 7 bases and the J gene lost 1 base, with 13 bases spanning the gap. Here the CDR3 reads CASNFLGFQETQYF. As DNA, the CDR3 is TGTGCCAGCAATTTCTTAGGGTTCCAAGAGACCCAGTACTTC.

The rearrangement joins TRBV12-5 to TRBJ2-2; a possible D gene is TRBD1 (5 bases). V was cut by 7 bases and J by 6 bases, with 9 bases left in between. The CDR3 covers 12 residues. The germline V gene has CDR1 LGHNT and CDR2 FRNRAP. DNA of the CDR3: TGTGCTAGTGCCCAGGGCTCCGGGGAGCTGTTTTTT. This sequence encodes CASAQGSGELFF.